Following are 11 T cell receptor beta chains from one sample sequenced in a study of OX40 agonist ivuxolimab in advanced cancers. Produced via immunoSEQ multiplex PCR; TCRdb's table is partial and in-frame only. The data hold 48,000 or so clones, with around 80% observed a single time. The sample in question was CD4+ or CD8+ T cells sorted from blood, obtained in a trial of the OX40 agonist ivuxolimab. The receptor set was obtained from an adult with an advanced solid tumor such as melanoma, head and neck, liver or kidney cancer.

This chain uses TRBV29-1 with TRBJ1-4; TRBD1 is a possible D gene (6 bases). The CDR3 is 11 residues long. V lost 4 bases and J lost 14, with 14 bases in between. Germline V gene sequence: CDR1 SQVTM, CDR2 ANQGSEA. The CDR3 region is CSVVRGGILFF. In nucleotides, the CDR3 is TGCAGCGTTGTCAGGGGTGGTATTCTGTTTTTT.

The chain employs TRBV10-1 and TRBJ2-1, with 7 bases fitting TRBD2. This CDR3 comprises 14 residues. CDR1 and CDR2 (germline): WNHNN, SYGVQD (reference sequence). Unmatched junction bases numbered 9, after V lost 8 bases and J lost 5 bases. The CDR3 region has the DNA TGCGCCAGCCCAGGCGGGAGCCCCCACAATGAGCAGTTCTTC. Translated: CASPGGSPHNEQFF.

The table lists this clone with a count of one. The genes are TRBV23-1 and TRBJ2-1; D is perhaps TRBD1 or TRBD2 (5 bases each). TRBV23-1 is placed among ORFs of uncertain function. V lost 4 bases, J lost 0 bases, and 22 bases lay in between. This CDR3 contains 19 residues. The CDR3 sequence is CASSPSGLFGGTSYNEQFF. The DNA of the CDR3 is TGCGCCAGCAGTCCATCGGGGCTTTTCGGCGGAACCTCCTACAATGAGCAGTTCTTC.

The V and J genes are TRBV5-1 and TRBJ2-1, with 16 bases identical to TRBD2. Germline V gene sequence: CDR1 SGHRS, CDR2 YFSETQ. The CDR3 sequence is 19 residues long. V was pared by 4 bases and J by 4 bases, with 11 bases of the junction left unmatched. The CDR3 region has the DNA TGCGCCAGCAGCACGGGACTAGCGGGAGGGCCCGTCGGATACAATGAGCAGTTCTTC. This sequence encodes CASSTGLAGGPVGYNEQFF.

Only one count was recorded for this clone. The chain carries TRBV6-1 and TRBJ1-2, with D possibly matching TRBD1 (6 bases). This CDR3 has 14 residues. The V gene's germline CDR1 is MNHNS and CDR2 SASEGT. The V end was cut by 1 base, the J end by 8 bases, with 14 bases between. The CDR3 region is CASSEVRGGRGYTF. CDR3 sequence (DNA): TGTGCCAGCAGTGAAGTTAGAGGGGGACGAGGCTACACCTTC.

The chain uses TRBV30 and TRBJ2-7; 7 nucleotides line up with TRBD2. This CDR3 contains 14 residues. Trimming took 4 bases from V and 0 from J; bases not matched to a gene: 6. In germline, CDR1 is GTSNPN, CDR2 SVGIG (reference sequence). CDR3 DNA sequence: TGTGCCTGGACTTCGCGCGGGAGCTCCTACGAGCAGTACTTC. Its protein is CAWTSRGSSYEQYF. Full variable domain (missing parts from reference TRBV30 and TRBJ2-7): SQTIHQWPATLVQPVGSPLSLECTVEGTSNPNLYWYRQAAGRGLQLLFYSVGIGQISSEVPQNLSASRPQDRQFILSSKKLLLSDSGFYLCAWTSRGSSYEQYFGPGTRLTVT.

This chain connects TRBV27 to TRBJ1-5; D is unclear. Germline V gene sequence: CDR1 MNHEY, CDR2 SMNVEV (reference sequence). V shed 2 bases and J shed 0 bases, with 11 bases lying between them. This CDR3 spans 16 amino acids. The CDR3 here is CASSLKAGYSNQPQHF. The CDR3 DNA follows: TGTGCCAGCAGTTTAAAGGCAGGTTATAGCAATCAGCCCCAGCATTTT.

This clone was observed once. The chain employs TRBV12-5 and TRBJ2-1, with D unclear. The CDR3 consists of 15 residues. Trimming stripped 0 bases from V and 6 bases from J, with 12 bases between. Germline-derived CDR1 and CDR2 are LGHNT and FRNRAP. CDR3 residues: CASGLVQDGANEQFF. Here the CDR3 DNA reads TGTGCTAGTGGTTTGGTGCAGGACGGAGCCAATGAGCAGTTCTTC.

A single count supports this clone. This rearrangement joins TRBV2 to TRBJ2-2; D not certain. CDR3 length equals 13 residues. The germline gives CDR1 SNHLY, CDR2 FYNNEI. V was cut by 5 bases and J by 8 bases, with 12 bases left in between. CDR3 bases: TGTGCCAGCAGTCCTAGGGTGGCGGGGGAGCTGTTTTTT. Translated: CASSPRVAGELFF.

The CDR3 nucleotides read TGTGCCAGCAGTGACGTTGGACTAGCGGGAGATACGCAGTATTTT. Its translation: CASSDVGLAGDTQYF. The chain links TRBV6-4 to TRBJ2-3; TRBD2 agrees at 11 bases. This CDR3 is built from 15 residues. The germline gives CDR1 MRHNA, CDR2 SNTAGT. V was clipped by 2 bases and J by 5 bases; unmatched bases: 3.

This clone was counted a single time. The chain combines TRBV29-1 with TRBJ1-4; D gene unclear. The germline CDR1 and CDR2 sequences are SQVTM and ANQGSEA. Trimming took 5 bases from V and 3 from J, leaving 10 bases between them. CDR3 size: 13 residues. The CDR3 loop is CSVLGEPNEKLFF. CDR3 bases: TGCAGCGTTCTTGGGGAGCCTAATGAAAAACTGTTTTTT.